Following are 11 T cell receptor beta chains from one sample sequenced in a study of blood T cell repertoires in COVID-19 (TCRdb year 2020). The library was made by the immunoSEQ multiplex PCR assay. In TCRdb, the immuneACCESS table is reduced to in-frame sequences with V and J assigned. These tables do not hold every clone; where another copy was compared, an unresolved V gene accounts for under half, and the others remain unexplained. This sample has 200,000 to 250,000 clones in its table, and 87% of those were observed once. Approximately 3.3% of the sample comes from the top ten. The sequencing sample was made of peripheral blood. The receptors originated from a man in his late teens or twenties with active or convalescent COVID-19.

To note about this clone: This same CDR3 is encoded by further DNA sequences in the sample. The chain recombines TRBV7-2 with TRBJ2-5; D unresolved. The length of the CDR3 is 11 residues. V lost 5 bases to trimming and J lost 1 base, with 2 bases between them. The germline V gene has CDR1 SGHTA and CDR2 FQGNSA. CDR3 residues: CASSLQETQYF. CDR3 DNA sequence: TGTGCCAGCAGCCTCCAAGAGACCCAGTACTTC.

The V and J genes are TRBV28 and TRBJ1-6, with TRBD1 matching 7 bases. The germline V gene has CDR1 MDHEN and CDR2 SYDVKM. The CDR3 has 14 amino acids. V lost 5 bases and J lost 8; bases outside the gene matches: 6. The CDR3 DNA follows: TGTGCCAGCAGTACCCGGACAGGTGATTCACCCCTCCACTTT. It codes for CASSTRTGDSPLHF.

J is TRBJ1-1 and V is TRBV19; the D is unclear. There are 13 residues in the CDR3. Per germline, CDR1 LNHDA and CDR2 SQIVND (reference sequence). The ends were cut back, 3 bases at V and 7 bases at J, with 12 bases in the middle. CDR3 sequence: CASSMAGQLEAFF. In nucleotides, the CDR3 is TGTGCCAGTAGTATGGCGGGCCAGCTTGAAGCTTTCTTT.

In the case of this clone: The same CDR3 can be traced to other DNA sequences in this sample. This chain joins TRBV11-2 and TRBJ2-7, with 7 bases aligning to TRBD2. Per germline, CDR1 SGHAT and CDR2 FQNNGV. The CDR3 spans 14 residues. Trimming removed 5 bases from V and 3 bases from J; junction bases left unmatched: 7. The CDR3 DNA reads as TGTGCCAGCAGCCCGTGGGGGGGAAACTACGAGCAGTACTTC. This gives the protein CASSPWGGNYEQYF. Drawing the rest from reference TRBV11-2 and TRBJ2-7, the complete variable domain is EAGVAQSPRYKIIEKRQSVAFWCNPISGHATLYWYQQILGQGPKLLIQFQNNGVVDDSQLPKDRFSAERLKGVDSTLKIQPAKLEDSAVYLCASSPWGGNYEQYFGPGTRLTVT.

The chain couples TRBV28 to TRBJ1-4; tentatively, D is TRBD1 (5 bases). There are 14 residues in the CDR3. V was trimmed by 5 bases and J by 10 bases, leaving 17 bases between them. The germline gives CDR1 MDHEN, CDR2 SYDVKM. CDR3 in DNA: TGTGCCAGCAGTCCCCCAGGGAACGGTGTAAAACTGTTTTTT. Its translation: CASSPPGNGVKLFF.

V and J are TRBV19 and TRBJ2-7; a weak D match, TRBD1 (5 bases). CDR3 length equals 15 residues. The germline gives CDR1 LNHDA, CDR2 SQIVND (reference sequence). The ends were cut back, 1 base at V and 7 bases at J, with 17 bases in the middle. This CDR3 reads CASSIVKTVTKEQYF. The CDR3 region has the DNA TGTGCCAGTAGTATAGTGAAGACAGTCACTAAGGAGCAGTACTTC.

The V and J genes are TRBV30 and TRBJ1-1; tentative D call: TRBD1 (5 bases). The ends were cut back, 8 bases at V and 4 bases at J, with 20 bases in the middle. This CDR3 contains 14 residues. Per germline, CDR1 GTSNPN and CDR2 SVGIG (reference sequence). CDR3 loop: CARYNIRDVTEAFF. The DNA for the CDR3 is TGTGCCCGGTACAACATCAGGGATGTCACTGAAGCTTTCTTT.

This clone came up once. The rearrangement links TRBV5-5 to TRBJ2-1; 9 nucleotides line up with TRBD1. This CDR3 comprises 16 residues. Germline assignment: CDR1 SGHKS and CDR2 YYEKEE (reference sequence). The V gene end was trimmed by 0 bases and the J gene end by 4 bases; junction bases not matched to a gene: 5. In DNA form, the CDR3 reads TGTGCCAGCAGCTTGGGGTCCGGGACAGGGTACAATGAGCAGTTCTTC. Translation gives CASSLGSGTGYNEQFF.

V gene TRBV9 combines with J gene TRBJ2-6, with 7 bases that match TRBD1. J gave up 1 base and V 0 bases, and 16 bases lay outside the gene matches. CDR3 length equals 21 residues. The germline gives CDR1 SGDLS, CDR2 YYNGEE. The CDR3 DNA reads TGTGCCAGCAGCGTAGACCCTCGGGACAGCAAAATCCATTCTGGGGCCAACGTCCTGACTTTC. Protein product: CASSVDPRDSKIHSGANVLTF.

The chain couples TRBV5-6 to TRBJ2-2, with no clear D. The CDR3 runs to 12 residues. Germline V gene data show CDR1 as SGHDT and CDR2 as YYEEEE. The V end lost 3 bases, the J end lost 4 bases, and 4 bases lay between the germline ends. The CDR3 loop reads CASSSFTGELFF. CDR3 DNA sequence: TGTGCCAGCAGCTCCTTCACCGGGGAGCTGTTTTTT.

This chain links TRBV9 with TRBJ2-5, with D maybe TRBD1 (7 bases). The CDR3 covers 15 residues. CDR1 and CDR2 from the germline V gene are SGDLS and YYNGEE. Trimming took off 0 bases at V and 5 bases at J, with 14 bases between the two ends. CDR3 residues: CASSVESGGKETQYF. DNA of the CDR3: TGTGCCAGCAGCGTAGAATCAGGGGGGAAGGAGACCCAGTACTTC.